Included here is one TCR beta chain sequence, with context. Data came from immunoSEQ multiplex PCR; TCRdb stores just in-frame clones and leaves some out. The table records around 140,000 clones, around nine tenths of them present only once. The CDR3 has 16 residues. After removal of 1 base from V and 0 bases from J, the junction contained 6 bases not matched to a gene. Germline CDR1 reads MDHEN; CDR2 reads SYDVKM. The entry originates in a study of blood T cell repertoires in COVID-19. This TCR came from a woman between 65 and 79 years old with COVID-19, enrolled during active disease. The sequencing input was peripheral blood. The V call is TRBV28, the J call TRBJ2-7; 7 bases match TRBD1. DNA for the CDR3: TGTGCCAGCAGTTTATCTCCGGGACAGTTCTCCTACGAGCAGTACTTC. Amino acids: CASSLSPGQFSYEQYF.